These 9 T cell receptor beta chains were all obtained from the same sample, sequenced in a study of CD8+ T cells in alopecia areata. As to treatment: oral pan-JAK inhibitor, 5-10 mg twice daily. Peripheral blood and lesional scalp punch biopsies came from alopecia areata patients. Reverse transcribed after extraction, RNA yielded cDNA as the sequencing template. Some clones are missing from TCRdb's copy, which holds only in-frame ones; the method was immunoSEQ multiplex PCR. The sample yields around 4,800 clones, 80% to 95% seen once. The sequencing used skin, collected at week 4, from a patient treated with tofacitinib. Receptor source: a human donor with alopecia areata.

The rearrangement joins TRBV4-3 to TRBJ1-4; D remains ambiguous. The CDR3 sequence is 13 residues long. The germline V gene encodes CDR1 LGHNA and CDR2 YSLEER. V lost 1 base, J lost 5 bases, and 5 bases lay in between. The CDR3: CASSQVGNEKLFF. In DNA, the CDR3 is TGCGCCAGCAGCCAAGTAGGGAATGAAAAACTGTTTTTT.

The J gene is TRBJ1-5, the V gene TRBV5-1; perhaps TRBD1 as D (6 bases). Trimming shortened V by 3 bases and J by 2 bases, and 15 bases separated the two germline ends. This CDR3 spans 16 amino acids. Germline V CDR1 and CDR2: SGHRS, YFSETQ. The CDR3 bases are TGCGCCAGCAGCTCAGGGGTGGGTGGGGGCAATCAGCCCCAGCATTTT. Translated: CASSSGVGGGNQPQHF. The whole variable domain, remainder taken from reference TRBV5-1 and TRBJ1-5, is KAGVTQTPRYLIKTRGQQVTLSCSPISGHRSVSWYQQTPGQGLQFLFEYFSETQRNKGNFPGRFSGRQFSNSRSEMNVSTLELGDSALYLCASSSGVGGGNQPQHFGDGTRLSIL.

This clone qualifies as large (0.1 to 1%). The chain is built from TRBV5-5 and TRBJ2-3, with TRBD2 identical over 13 bases. The CDR3 totals 16 residues. V trimming: 4 bases; J trimming: 5 bases; junction bases outside the gene matches: 7. The germline V gene has CDR1 SGHKS and CDR2 YYEKEE (reference sequence). The CDR3, as DNA: TGTGCCAGCAGCCGCGAACTAGCGGGGGGGCGAGATACGCAGTATTTT. It yields the protein CASSRELAGGRDTQYF.

The V gene is TRBV11-2, the J gene TRBJ1-2; D may be TRBD1 (5 bases). Germline V gene sequence: CDR1 SGHAT, CDR2 FQNNGV. Between the trimmed V and J ends, which lost 5 bases and 5 bases, there was a span of 15 bases. CDR3 length: 14 amino acids. Here the CDR3 reads CASSKWGLGYGYTF. In DNA form, the CDR3 reads TGTGCCAGCAGCAAGTGGGGACTTGGGTATGGCTACACCTTC.

The J gene is TRBJ2-1, the V gene TRBV2; no firm D call. V lost 4 bases to trimming and J lost 5 bases, with 21 bases between them. The CDR3 runs to 17 residues. CDR1 SNHLY and CDR2 FYNNEI come from the germline V gene. As DNA, the CDR3 is TGTGCCAGCAGTGGTTGGAAGGCTTCCCCTTGGAACAATGAGCAGTTCTTC. Its protein is CASSGWKASPWNNEQFF.

The chain couples TRBV10-1 to TRBJ1-1; the D is unclear. The germline V and J ends were trimmed by 3 bases and 8 bases, with 13 bases remaining between them. Germline CDR1 is WNHNN and CDR2 is SYGVQD (reference sequence). This CDR3 has 13 residues. CDR3 nucleotides: TGCGCCAGCAGTGAAAGTGGCCTGCCGGAAGCTTTCTTT. As protein: CASSESGLPEAFF.

V is TRBV6-1 and J is TRBJ2-3, with 7 bases identical to TRBD2. V dropped 7 bases and J dropped 3; count of bases not matched to a gene: 7. The CDR3 runs to 14 residues. Germline CDR1 reads MNHNS; CDR2 reads SASEGT. CDR3 amino acids: CASMAGTTTDTQYF. CDR3 coding DNA: TGTGCCAGCATGGCCGGGACTACAACAGATACGCAGTATTTT.

V gene TRBV7-3 combines with J gene TRBJ2-5, with a tentative D call TRBD2 (6 bases). Germline V gene lookup returns CDR1 SGHTA and CDR2 FQGTGA. Trimming left V 5 bases short and J 7 bases short, with 20 bases between. There are 15 residues in the CDR3. The CDR3 DNA reads TGTGCCAGCAGCCAATATGGAGGGGTTTCGTGGACCCAGTACTTC. This encodes CASSQYGGVSWTQYF.

The rearrangement joins TRBV19 to TRBJ1-1; no definite D call. V was pared by 9 bases and J by 1 base, with 12 bases between. CDR1 is LNHDA, CDR2 SQIVND, per germline (reference sequence). The CDR3 runs 13 residues. The CDR3 DNA is TGTGCCAGCCACCCTACAGCGAACACTGAAGCTTTCTTT. Encoded protein: CASHPTANTEAFF.